Described below is a single TCR beta chain sequence and its context. This clone's antigen is unknown. The record has no base qualities; no much larger clone is one base away. For sorting, staining was done with anti-CD3, anti-CD4, anti-CD8 and a Vbeta20 antibody from the IOTest Beta Mark kit on a FACSAria III, reaching purity above 98%. Peripheral blood was drawn into sodium heparin tubes, and mononuclear cells were separated by Ficoll-Paque PLUS density gradient centrifugation. CD4+ Vbeta20+, CD4+ Vbeta20-, and CD8+ T cell fractions were FACS-sorted before TCRbeta deep sequencing. The sample comes from a study of somatic mutations in T cells in chronic GVHD (dated by TCRdb to about 2020). The germline V gene (reference sequence) gives CDR1 as LNHDA and CDR2 as SQIVND. V is trimmed back by 1 base and J by 4 bases, and the junction contains 1 base that no gene match accounts for. The CDR3 spans 14 residues, from the cysteine through the phenylalanine. CDR3 DNA only is kept here, 42 bases in frame from base 1.

Isolated genomic DNA was used for TCRbeta deep sequencing. The immunoSEQ assay, provided as a commercial service, was used for both TCRbeta CDR3 sequencing and the initial data processing. As for how the authors treated the data: Reads were demultiplexed, adapter and primer sequences were trimmed, similar clones were merged through frequency-ratio clustering, and V, D, J genes were annotated using IMGT. TCRdb took this table from immuneACCESS and kept in-frame rearrangements with V and J called. Such tables lack part of the clones; where checked against another copy, unresolved V genes explain under half of the gap, and the rest is unexplained. D and trimming come from the DNA, and the V and J calls and clone size come from that table. Here the sample has 13,000 to 15,000 clones; over 65% occur a single time. The ten most abundant clones make up about 34% of the sample.

The clonotype was recovered from a male patient between 45 and 60 years old with chronic graft-versus-host disease. Where a transplant has occurred, the graft donor may have supplied some of the T cells. In this chain, TRBV19 is recombined with TRBJ2-1; TRBD1 fits 7 bases in the junction. Sequencing was carried out using Vbeta20-negative CD4+ T cells from blood. What the cell subset or site label conveys for this sample: CD4+ T cells sorted as TCR Vbeta20 negative by flow cytometry. For the CDR3, the sequence is CASSIARGYNEQFF. The sequenced DNA is TGTGCCAGTAGTATAGCCAGGGGGTACAATGAGCAGTTCTTC.